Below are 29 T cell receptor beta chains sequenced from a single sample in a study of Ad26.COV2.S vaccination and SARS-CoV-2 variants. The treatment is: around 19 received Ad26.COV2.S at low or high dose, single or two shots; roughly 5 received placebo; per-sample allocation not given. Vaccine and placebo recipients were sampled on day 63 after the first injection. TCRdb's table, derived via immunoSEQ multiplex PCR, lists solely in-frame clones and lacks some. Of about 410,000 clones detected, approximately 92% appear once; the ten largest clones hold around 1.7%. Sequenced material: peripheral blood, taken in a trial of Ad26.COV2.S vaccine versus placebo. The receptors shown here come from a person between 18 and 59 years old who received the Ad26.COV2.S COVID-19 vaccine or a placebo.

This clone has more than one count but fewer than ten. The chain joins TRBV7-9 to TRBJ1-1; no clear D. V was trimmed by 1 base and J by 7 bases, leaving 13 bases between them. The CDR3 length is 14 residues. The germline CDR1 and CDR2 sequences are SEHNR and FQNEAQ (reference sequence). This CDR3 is CASSLDVQVLEAFF. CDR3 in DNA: TGTGCCAGCAGCTTAGATGTGCAGGTCCTTGAAGCTTTCTTT. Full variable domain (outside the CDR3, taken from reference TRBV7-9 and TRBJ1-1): DTGVSQNPRHKITKRGQNVTFRCDPISEHNRLYWYRQTLGQGPEFLTYFQNEAQLEKSRLLSDRFSAERPKGSFSTLEIQRTEQGDSAMYLCASSLDVQVLEAFFGQGTRLTVV.

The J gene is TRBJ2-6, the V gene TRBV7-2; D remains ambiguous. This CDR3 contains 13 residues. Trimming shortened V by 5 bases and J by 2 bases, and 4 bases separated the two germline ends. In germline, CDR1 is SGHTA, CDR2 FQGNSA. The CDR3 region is CASSVAGANVLTF. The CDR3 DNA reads TGTGCCAGCAGCGTTGCTGGGGCCAACGTCCTGACTTTC.

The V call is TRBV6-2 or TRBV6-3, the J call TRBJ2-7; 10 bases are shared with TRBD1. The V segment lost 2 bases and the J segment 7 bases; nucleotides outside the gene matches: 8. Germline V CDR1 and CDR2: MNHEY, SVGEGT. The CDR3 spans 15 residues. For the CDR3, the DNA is TGTGCCAGCAGTTACCAGGGACAGGGGTATTGGGAGCAGTACTTC. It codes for CASSYQGQGYWEQYF.

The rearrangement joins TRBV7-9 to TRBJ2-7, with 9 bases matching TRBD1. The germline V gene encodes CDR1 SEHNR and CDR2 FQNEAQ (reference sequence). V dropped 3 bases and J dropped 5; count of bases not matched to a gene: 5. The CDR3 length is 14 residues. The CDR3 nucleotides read TGTGCCAGCAGCTTCGGGGGGACAGGGAACGAGCAGTACTTC. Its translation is CASSFGGTGNEQYF.

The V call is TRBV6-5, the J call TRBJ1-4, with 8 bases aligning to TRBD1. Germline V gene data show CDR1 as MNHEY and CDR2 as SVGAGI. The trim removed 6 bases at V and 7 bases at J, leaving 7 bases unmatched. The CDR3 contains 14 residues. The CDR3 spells CASRPTGGVEKLFF. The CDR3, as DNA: TGTGCCAGCAGACCTACAGGGGGTGTTGAAAAACTGTTTTTT.

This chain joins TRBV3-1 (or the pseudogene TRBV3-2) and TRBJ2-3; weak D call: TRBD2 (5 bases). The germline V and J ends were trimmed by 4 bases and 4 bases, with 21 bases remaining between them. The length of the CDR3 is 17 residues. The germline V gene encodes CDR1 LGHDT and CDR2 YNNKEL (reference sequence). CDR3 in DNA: TGTGCCAGCAGCCTAGACATTTTGGGAGAAGACGCAGATACGCAGTATTTT. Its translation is CASSLDILGEDADTQYF.

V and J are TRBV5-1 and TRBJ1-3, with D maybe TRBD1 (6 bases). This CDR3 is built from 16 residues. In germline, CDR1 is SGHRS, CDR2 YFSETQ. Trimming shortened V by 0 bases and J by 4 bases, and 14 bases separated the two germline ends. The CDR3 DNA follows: TGCGCCAGCAGCTTGGCCTCTGGGGGGCTCGGAAACACCATATATTTT. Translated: CASSLASGGLGNTIYF.

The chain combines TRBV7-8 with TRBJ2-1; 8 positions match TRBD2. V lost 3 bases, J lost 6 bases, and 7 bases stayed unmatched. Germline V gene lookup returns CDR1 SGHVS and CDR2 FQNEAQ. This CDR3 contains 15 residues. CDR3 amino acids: CASSFRLAGVNEQFF. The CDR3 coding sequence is TGTGCCAGCAGCTTTAGGCTAGCGGGCGTCAATGAGCAGTTCTTC.

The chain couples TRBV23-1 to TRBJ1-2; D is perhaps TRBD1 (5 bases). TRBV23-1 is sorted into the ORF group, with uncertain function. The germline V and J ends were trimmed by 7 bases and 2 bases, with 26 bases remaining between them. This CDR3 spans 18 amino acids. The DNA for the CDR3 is TGCGCCAGCACTAAACTAGAAACAAGGGACTGCAGCAACTATGGCTACACCTTC. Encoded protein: CASTKLETRDCSNYGYTF.

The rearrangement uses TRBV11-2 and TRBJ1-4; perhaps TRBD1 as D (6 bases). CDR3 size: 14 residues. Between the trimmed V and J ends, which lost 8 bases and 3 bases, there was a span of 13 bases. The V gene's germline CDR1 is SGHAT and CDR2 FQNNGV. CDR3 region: CASARGGSNEKLFF. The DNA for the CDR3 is TGTGCCAGCGCTAGGGGGGGTTCTAATGAAAAACTGTTTTTT.

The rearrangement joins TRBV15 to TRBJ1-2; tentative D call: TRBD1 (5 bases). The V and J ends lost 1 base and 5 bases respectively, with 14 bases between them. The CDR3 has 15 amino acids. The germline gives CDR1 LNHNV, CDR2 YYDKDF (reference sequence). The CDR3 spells CATSRGVQGPYGYTF. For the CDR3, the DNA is TGTGCCACCAGCAGAGGTGTCCAGGGACCTTATGGCTACACCTTC.

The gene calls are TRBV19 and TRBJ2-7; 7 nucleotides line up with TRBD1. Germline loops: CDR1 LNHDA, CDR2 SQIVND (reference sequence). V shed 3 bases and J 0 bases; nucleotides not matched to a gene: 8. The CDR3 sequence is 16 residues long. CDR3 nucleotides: TGTGCCAGTAGTATCCTACCCGGGACAGTCTCCTACGAGCAGTACTTC. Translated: CASSILPGTVSYEQYF. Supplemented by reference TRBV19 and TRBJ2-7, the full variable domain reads DGGITQSPKYLFRKEGQNVTLSCEQNLNHDAMYWYRQDPGQGLRLIYYSQIVNDFQKGDIAEGYSVSREKKESFPLTVTSAQKNPTAFYLCASSILPGTVSYEQYFGPGTRLTVT.

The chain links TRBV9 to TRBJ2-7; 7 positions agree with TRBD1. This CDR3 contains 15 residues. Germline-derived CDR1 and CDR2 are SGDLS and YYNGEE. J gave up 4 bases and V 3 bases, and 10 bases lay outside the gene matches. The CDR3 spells CASSGWDSPIYEQYF. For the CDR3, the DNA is TGTGCCAGCAGCGGATGGGACAGCCCTATTTACGAGCAGTACTTC. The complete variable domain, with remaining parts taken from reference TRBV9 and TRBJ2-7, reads DSGVTQTPKHLITATGQRVTLRCSPRSGDLSVYWYQQSLDQGLQFLIQYYNGEERAKGNILERFSAQQFPDLHSELNLSSLELGDSALYFCASSGWDSPIYEQYFGPGTRLTVT.

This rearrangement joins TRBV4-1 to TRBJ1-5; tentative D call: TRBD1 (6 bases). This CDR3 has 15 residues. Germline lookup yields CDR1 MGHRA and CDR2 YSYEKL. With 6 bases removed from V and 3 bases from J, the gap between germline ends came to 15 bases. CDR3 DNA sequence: TGCGCCAGCAGTTCGGGGGCCTCAATCAATCAGCCCCAGCATTTT. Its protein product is CASSSGASINQPQHF.

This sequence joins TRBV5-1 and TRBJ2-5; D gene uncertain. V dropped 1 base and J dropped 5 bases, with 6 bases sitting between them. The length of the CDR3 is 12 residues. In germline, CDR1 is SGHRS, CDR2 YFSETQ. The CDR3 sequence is CASSLRRETQYF. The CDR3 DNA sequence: TGCGCCAGCAGCTTGAGACGGGAGACCCAGTACTTC.

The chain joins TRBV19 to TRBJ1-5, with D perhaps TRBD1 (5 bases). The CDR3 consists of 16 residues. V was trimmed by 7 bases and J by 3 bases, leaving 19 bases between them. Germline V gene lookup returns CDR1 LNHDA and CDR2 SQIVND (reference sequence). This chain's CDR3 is CASTPIGRGNNQPQHF. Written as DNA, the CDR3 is TGTGCCAGTACCCCCATTGGTAGGGGTAACAATCAGCCCCAGCATTTT.

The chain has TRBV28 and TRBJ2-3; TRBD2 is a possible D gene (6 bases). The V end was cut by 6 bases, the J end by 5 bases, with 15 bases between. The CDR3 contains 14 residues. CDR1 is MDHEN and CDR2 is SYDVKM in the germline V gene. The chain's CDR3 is CASRQSGWGDTQYF. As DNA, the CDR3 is TGTGCCAGCAGACAAAGCGGGTGGGGAGATACGCAGTATTTT.

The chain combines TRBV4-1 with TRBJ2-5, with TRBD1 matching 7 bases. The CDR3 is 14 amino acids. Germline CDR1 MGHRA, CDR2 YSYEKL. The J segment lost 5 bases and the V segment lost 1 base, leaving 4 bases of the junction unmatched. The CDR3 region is CASSQGGQWETQYF. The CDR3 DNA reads TGCGCCAGCAGCCAAGGGGGACAGTGGGAGACCCAGTACTTC.

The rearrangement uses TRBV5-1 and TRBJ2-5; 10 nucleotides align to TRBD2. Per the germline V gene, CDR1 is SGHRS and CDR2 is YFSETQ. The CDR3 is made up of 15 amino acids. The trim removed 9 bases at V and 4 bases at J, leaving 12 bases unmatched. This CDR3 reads CATQISGGARETQYF. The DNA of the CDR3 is TGCGCCACACAGATAAGCGGGGGGGCCAGAGAGACCCAGTACTTC.

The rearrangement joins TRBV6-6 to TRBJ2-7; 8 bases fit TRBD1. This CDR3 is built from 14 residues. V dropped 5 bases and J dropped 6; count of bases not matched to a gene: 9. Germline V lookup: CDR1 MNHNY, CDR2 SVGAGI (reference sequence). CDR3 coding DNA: TGTGCCAGCAGTCCACAGGGGGAACTAGGCGAGCAGTACTTC. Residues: CASSPQGELGEQYF.

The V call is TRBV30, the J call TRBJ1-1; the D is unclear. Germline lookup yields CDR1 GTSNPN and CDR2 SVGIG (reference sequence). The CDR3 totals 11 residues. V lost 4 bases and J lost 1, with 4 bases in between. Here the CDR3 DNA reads TGTGCCTGGAAGGGGAACACTGAAGCTTTCTTT. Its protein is CAWKGNTEAFF. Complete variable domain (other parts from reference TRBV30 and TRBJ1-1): SQTIHQWPATLVQPVGSPLSLECTVEGTSNPNLYWYRQAAGRGLQLLFYSVGIGQISSEVPQNLSASRPQDRQFILSSKKLLLSDSGFYLCAWKGNTEAFFGQGTRLTVV.

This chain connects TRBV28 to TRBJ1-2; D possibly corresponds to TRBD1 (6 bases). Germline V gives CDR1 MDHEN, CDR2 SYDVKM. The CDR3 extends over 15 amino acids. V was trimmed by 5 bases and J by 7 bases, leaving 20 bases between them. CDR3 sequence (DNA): TGTGCCAGCAGTAATCTACAGGGTACTTGGGCTGGCTACACCTTC. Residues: CASSNLQGTWAGYTF.

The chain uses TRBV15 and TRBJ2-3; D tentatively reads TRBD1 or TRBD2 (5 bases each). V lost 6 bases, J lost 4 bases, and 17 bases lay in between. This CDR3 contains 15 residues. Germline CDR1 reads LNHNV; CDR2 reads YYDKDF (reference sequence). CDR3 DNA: TGTGCCACCAGAAGTACCCTTTTGGGGGCAGATACGCAGTATTTT. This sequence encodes CATRSTLLGADTQYF.

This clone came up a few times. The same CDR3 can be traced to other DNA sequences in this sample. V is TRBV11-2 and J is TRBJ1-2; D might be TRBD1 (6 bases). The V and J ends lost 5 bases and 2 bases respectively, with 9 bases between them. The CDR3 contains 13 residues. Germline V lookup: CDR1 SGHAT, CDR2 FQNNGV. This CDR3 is CASSPGQNYGYTF. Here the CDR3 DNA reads TGTGCCAGCAGCCCCGGACAGAACTATGGCTACACCTTC.

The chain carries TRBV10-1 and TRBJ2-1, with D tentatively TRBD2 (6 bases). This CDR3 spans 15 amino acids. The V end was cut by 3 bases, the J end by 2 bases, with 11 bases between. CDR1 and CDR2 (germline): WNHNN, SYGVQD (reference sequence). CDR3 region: CASSEERVTYNEQFF. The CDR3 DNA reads TGCGCCAGCAGTGAAGAGCGGGTGACCTACAATGAGCAGTTCTTC.

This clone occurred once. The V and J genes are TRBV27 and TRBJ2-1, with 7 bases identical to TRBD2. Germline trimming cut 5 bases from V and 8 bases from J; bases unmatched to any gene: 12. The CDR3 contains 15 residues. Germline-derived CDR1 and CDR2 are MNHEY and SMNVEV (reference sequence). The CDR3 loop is CASSLILAQEDEQFF. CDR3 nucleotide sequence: TGTGCCAGCAGTCTCATACTAGCGCAAGAGGATGAGCAGTTCTTC.

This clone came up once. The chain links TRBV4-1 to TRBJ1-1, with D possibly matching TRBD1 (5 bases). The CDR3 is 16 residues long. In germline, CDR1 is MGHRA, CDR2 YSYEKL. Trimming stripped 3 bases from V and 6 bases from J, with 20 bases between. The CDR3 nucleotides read TGCGCCAGCAGCCATTCGTCTGGGGGGGATCGGTCTGAAGCTTTCTTT. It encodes CASSHSSGGDRSEAFF.

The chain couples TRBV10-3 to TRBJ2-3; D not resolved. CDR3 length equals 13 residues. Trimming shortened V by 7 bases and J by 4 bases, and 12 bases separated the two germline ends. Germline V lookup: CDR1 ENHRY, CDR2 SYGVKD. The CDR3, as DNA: TGTGCCATCATGGGTAGTATGGCAGATACGCAGTATTTT. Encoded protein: CAIMGSMADTQYF.

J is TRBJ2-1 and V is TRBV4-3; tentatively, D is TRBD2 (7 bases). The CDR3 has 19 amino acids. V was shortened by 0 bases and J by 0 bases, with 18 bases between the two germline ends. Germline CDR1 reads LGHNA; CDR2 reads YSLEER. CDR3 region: CASSQDNGGAVASYNEQFF. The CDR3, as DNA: TGCGCCAGCAGCCAAGATAATGGGGGGGCGGTGGCCTCCTACAATGAGCAGTTCTTC.